The 32 T cell receptor beta chains given below trace back to one sample, sequenced in a study of CD8 T cells in Susac syndrome. Random-hexamer reverse transcription was applied to roughly 0.5 to 1 ug RNA. TCRdb itself ran the immunoSEQ multiplex PCR reads through MiXCR, one entry per CDR3 protein. The repertoire consists of a few hundred thousand distinct CDR3 sequences, with roughly 84% occurring once and the leading ten covering about 0.11%. Sequencing was carried out using CD8+ T cells from PBMCs. The receptors were sampled from a human donor with multiple sclerosis.

The chain carries TRBV9 and TRBJ2-1; 10 bases agree with TRBD2. Germline V gene data show CDR1 as SGDLS and CDR2 as YYNGEE. J gave up 1 base and V 4 bases, and 5 bases lay outside the gene matches. CDR3 length: 16 amino acids. CDR3 protein: CASSLRAGGSYNEQFF. The CDR3 coding sequence is TGTGCCAGCAGCCTCCGAGCGGGAGGGTCCTACAATGAGCAGTTCTTC.

The V and J genes are TRBV6-5 and TRBJ2-1, with TRBD2 matching over 8 bases. CDR1 MNHEY and CDR2 SVGAGI come from the germline V gene. J lost 8 bases, V lost 6 bases, and 12 bases had no gene match. This CDR3 is built from 15 residues. DNA for the CDR3: TGTGCCAGCAGCCCACTTATTAGCGGGATAGATGAGCAGTTCTTC. It is translated as CASSPLISGIDEQFF.

The V gene is TRBV7-8, the J gene TRBJ1-1; perhaps TRBD1 as D (5 bases). V was shortened by 5 bases and J by 1 base, with 20 bases between the two germline ends. Germline lookup yields CDR1 SGHVS and CDR2 FQNEAQ. The CDR3 runs to 17 residues. The CDR3 region is CASSLTKRQLPNTEAFF. The CDR3 region has the DNA TGTGCCAGCAGCCTAACTAAACGACAGTTACCGAACACTGAAGCTTTCTTT.

The chain joins TRBV28 to TRBJ1-5; TRBD1 aligns across 7 bases. The CDR3 contains 13 residues. The V and J ends lost 4 bases and 5 bases, in that order; junction bases with no gene match: 2. CDR1 MDHEN and CDR2 SYDVKM come from the germline V gene. The CDR3 DNA is TGTGCCAGCAGTTCAACAGGGGATCAGCCCCAGCATTTT. It translates to CASSSTGDQPQHF.

The CDR3 spells CSARRDYSYNEQFF. The DNA of the CDR3 is TGCAGTGCTAGGAGGGATTATTCTTACAATGAGCAGTTCTTC. The rearrangement joins TRBV20-1 to TRBJ2-1, with D possibly TRBD2 on 5 matching bases. Germline lookup yields CDR1 DFQATT and CDR2 SNEGSKA (reference sequence). CDR3 length: 14 amino acids. Trimming left V 3 bases short and J 4 bases short, with 13 bases between.

The V gene is TRBV7-3, the J gene TRBJ2-3; D is unresolved. Trimming removed 6 bases from V and 3 bases from J, with 16 bases in between. Per germline, CDR1 SGHTA and CDR2 FQGTGA. The CDR3 runs to 15 residues. CDR3 protein: CASSHYAFGTDTQYF. The DNA of the CDR3 is TGTGCCAGCAGTCACTACGCCTTTGGGACAGATACGCAGTATTTT.

The gene calls are TRBV9 and TRBJ2-1, with 9 bases that match TRBD2. Germline values: CDR1 SGDLS, CDR2 YYNGEE. The CDR3 extends over 16 amino acids. The J segment lost 9 bases and the V segment lost 1 base, leaving 11 bases of the junction unmatched. CDR3 loop: CASSVIMAGGLIEQFF. CDR3 nucleotides: TGTGCCAGCAGCGTAATTATGGCGGGAGGGTTAATTGAGCAGTTCTTC.

The V gene is TRBV27, the J gene TRBJ2-3; D is possibly TRBD1 (6 bases). With 8 bases removed from V and 0 bases from J, the gap between germline ends came to 6 bases. CDR1 and CDR2 from the germline V gene are MNHEY and SMNVEV (reference sequence). The CDR3 has 12 amino acids. CDR3 sequence (DNA): TGTGCCAGCGGACAGAGCACAGATACGCAGTATTTT. It is translated as CASGQSTDTQYF.

The rearrangement links TRBV2 to TRBJ2-1; a possible D gene is TRBD1 (6 bases). Germline V gene lookup returns CDR1 SNHLY and CDR2 FYNNEI. Trimming cost V 4 bases and J 0 bases, with 13 bases left between them. The CDR3 covers 16 residues. In DNA, the CDR3 is TGTGCCAGCAGTGTGGGCCAGGGGAGCTCCTACAATGAGCAGTTCTTC. It is translated as CASSVGQGSSYNEQFF. The full variable domain, in which reference TRBV2 and TRBJ2-1 provide the parts outside the CDR3, is EPEVTQTPSHQVTQMGQEVILRCVPISNHLYFYWYRQILGQKVEFLVSFYNNEISEKSEIFDDQFSVERPDGSNFTLKIRSTKLEDSAMYFCASSVGQGSSYNEQFFGPGTRLTVL.

This rearrangement joins TRBV29-1 to TRBJ2-1; D may be TRBD1 or TRBD2 (5 bases each). V lost 4 bases and J lost 7, with 20 bases in between. The length of the CDR3 is 15 residues. Germline-derived CDR1 and CDR2 are SQVTM and ANQGSEA. DNA for the CDR3: TGCAGCGTTGGCCCCCGGGGCAGCCCTTTTAATGAGCAGTTCTTC. Translating gives CSVGPRGSPFNEQFF.

The rearrangement links TRBV27 to TRBJ2-7, with 12 nucleotides matching TRBD2. The germline CDR1 and CDR2 sequences are MNHEY and SMNVEV (reference sequence). The CDR3 runs to 17 residues. Trimming removed 3 bases from V and 3 bases from J; junction bases left unmatched: 9. The CDR3, as DNA: TGTGCCAGCAGTTTCGTGACTAGCGGGGGTTCCTACTACGAGCAGTACTTC. As protein: CASSFVTSGGSYYEQYF.

CDR3 amino acids: CASSLGGQGTWTEAFF. The CDR3 bases are TGTGCCAGCAGCTTGGGTGGACAGGGGACGTGGACTGAAGCTTTCTTT. The chain links TRBV5-6 to TRBJ1-1, with 9 nucleotides matching TRBD1. The V gene end was trimmed by 0 bases and the J gene end by 5 bases; junction bases not matched to a gene: 8. There are 16 residues in the CDR3. Germline-derived CDR1 and CDR2 are SGHDT and YYEEEE.

V gene TRBV9 combines with J gene TRBJ2-1; D assignment may be TRBD1 or TRBD2 (7 bases each). CDR3 length: 15 residues. The V and J ends lost 3 bases and 7 bases respectively, with 17 bases between them. Germline V gene sequence: CDR1 SGDLS, CDR2 YYNGEE. The CDR3 sequence is CASSAQGGGPNEQFF. In nucleotides, the CDR3 is TGTGCCAGCAGCGCCCAGGGGGGAGGGCCGAATGAGCAGTTCTTC.

The chain joins TRBV27 to TRBJ2-7; weak D call: TRBD2 (6 bases). The CDR3 contains 15 residues. Trimming took 4 bases from V and 4 from J, leaving 17 bases between them. Germline values: CDR1 MNHEY, CDR2 SMNVEV (reference sequence). The CDR3 DNA is TGTGCCAGCAGTTCATCCCGGGAGACTGGGTACGAGCAGTACTTC. This sequence encodes CASSSSRETGYEQYF.

The rearrangement uses TRBV6-5 and TRBJ2-7; D may be TRBD2 (5 bases). CDR1 and CDR2 (germline): MNHEY, SVGAGI. This CDR3 spans 16 amino acids. The V and J ends lost 0 bases and 0 bases respectively, with 12 bases between them. The CDR3: CASSYSVDEGSYEQYF. Written as DNA, the CDR3 is TGTGCCAGCAGTTACTCTGTCGACGAGGGCTCCTACGAGCAGTACTTC.

The V call is TRBV2, the J call TRBJ2-7, with D uncertain. Looked up from germline, CDR1 is SNHLY and CDR2 is FYNNEI. V was trimmed by 8 bases and J by 3 bases, leaving 17 bases between them. The CDR3 runs to 14 residues. CDR3 DNA sequence: TGTGCCAGCCTAGAGTTTAACCCCTACTACGAGCAGTACTTC. Encoded protein: CASLEFNPYYEQYF.

The genes are TRBV30 and TRBJ1-2; maybe TRBD1 (6 bases). Between the trimmed V and J ends, which lost 5 bases and 7 bases, there was a span of 14 bases. The CDR3 runs 12 residues. Germline CDR1 reads GTSNPN; CDR2 reads SVGIG (reference sequence). CDR3 sequence (DNA): TGTGCCTGGGGTCAGGGGTGGGGTGGCTACACCTTC. Amino acids: CAWGQGWGGYTF.

J is TRBJ2-1 and V is TRBV18; 9 bases match TRBD2. Germline CDR1 is KGHSH and CDR2 is LQKENI. J lost 8 bases, V lost 5 bases, and 7 bases had no gene match. The length of the CDR3 is 14 residues. CDR3 residues: CASSVGTSRHEQFF. In DNA form, the CDR3 reads TGTGCCAGCTCAGTCGGGACTAGCAGACATGAGCAGTTCTTC.

This chain links TRBV15 with TRBJ2-1; possibly TRBD2 for D (6 bases). The CDR3 covers 16 residues. From germline, CDR1 is LNHNV and CDR2 YYDKDF (reference sequence). Trimming left V 2 bases short and J 8 bases short, with 19 bases between. CDR3 coding DNA: TGTGCCACCAGCAGACGCCGGGACTTTGTGAAGGATGAGCAGTTCTTC. As protein: CATSRRRDFVKDEQFF.

The chain combines TRBV12-3 or TRBV12-4 with TRBJ2-7; 7 nucleotides line up with TRBD2. The CDR3 is 15 amino acids. V dropped 3 bases and J dropped 0; count of bases not matched to a gene: 5. CDR3 amino acids: CASSFRRESSYEQYF. CDR3 DNA sequence: TGTGCCAGCAGTTTTCGGCGGGAGAGCTCCTACGAGCAGTACTTC.

This clonotype was detected only a few times. V and J are TRBV30 and TRBJ2-7, with 7 bases fitting TRBD1. This CDR3 is 11 amino acids long. V shed 3 bases and J 5 bases; nucleotides not matched to a gene: 1. CDR1 and CDR2 (germline): GTSNPN, SVGIG (reference sequence). CDR3 sequence: CAWSRGNEQYF. Written as DNA, the CDR3 is TGTGCCTGGAGCAGGGGGAACGAGCAGTACTTC. Combining the CDR3 with reference TRBV30 and TRBJ2-7 gives the whole variable domain SQTIHQWPATLVQPVGSPLSLECTVEGTSNPNLYWYRQAAGRGLQLLFYSVGIGQISSEVPQNLSASRPQDRQFILSSKKLLLSDSGFYLCAWSRGNEQYFGPGTRLTVT.

The rearrangement joins TRBV5-1 to TRBJ2-1; 8 positions match TRBD1. Germline values: CDR1 SGHRS, CDR2 YFSETQ. V was clipped by 2 bases and J by 7 bases; unmatched bases: 11. This CDR3 contains 16 residues. The CDR3 region is CASSFQRQGSRNEQFF. The CDR3 nucleotides read TGCGCCAGCAGCTTTCAAAGACAGGGGTCTCGTAATGAGCAGTTCTTC.

The sample holds a few counts of this clonotype. This chain links TRBV20-1 with TRBJ2-7; 8 bases match TRBD2. The germline gives CDR1 DFQATT, CDR2 SNEGSKA (reference sequence). Unmatched junction bases numbered 7, after V lost 0 bases and J lost 3 bases. This CDR3 is built from 15 residues. The CDR3 DNA reads as TGCAGTGCTAGAGAAGGACTAGCCCCGAACTACGAGCAGTACTTC. Its translation is CSAREGLAPNYEQYF.

This chain links TRBV28 with TRBJ1-2; maybe TRBD1 (6 bases). The V end lost 3 bases, the J end lost 2 bases, and 10 bases lay between the germline ends. The CDR3 totals 14 residues. Germline V gene sequence: CDR1 MDHEN, CDR2 SYDVKM. The CDR3 DNA reads TGTGCCAGCAGTTTCCGGGACAACAACTATGGCTACACCTTC. Translated: CASSFRDNNYGYTF.

The chain recombines TRBV9 with TRBJ2-6; 8 nucleotides match TRBD1. The ends lost 0 bases at V and 1 base at J; junction bases unmatched: 9. This CDR3 has 19 residues. Germline CDR1 SGDLS, CDR2 YYNGEE. CDR3 in amino acids: CASSVEDRVYPSGANVLTF. DNA for the CDR3: TGTGCCAGCAGCGTAGAGGACAGGGTCTATCCGTCTGGGGCCAACGTCCTGACTTTC.

This chain uses TRBV7-9 with TRBJ1-6, with TRBD1 identical over 9 bases. The trim removed 6 bases at V and 8 bases at J, leaving 5 bases unmatched. This CDR3 has 14 amino acids. CDR1 and CDR2 (germline): SEHNR, FQNEAQ (reference sequence). The CDR3 bases are TGTGCCAGCAGTCGGGACAGGGTGGATTCACCCCTCCACTTT. It is translated as CASSRDRVDSPLHF.

This clonotype was observed once. The V and J genes are TRBV13 and TRBJ2-1; D possibly corresponds to TRBD2 (6 bases). The length of the CDR3 is 15 residues. The germline V gene encodes CDR1 PRHDT and CDR2 FYEKMQ (reference sequence). V shed 6 bases and J shed 7 bases, with 19 bases lying between them. The CDR3 DNA is TGTGCCAGCAGTATCGCGGGACTTGGGGGGAATGAGCAGTTCTTC. Its translation is CASSIAGLGGNEQFF.

The chain recombines TRBV7-8 with TRBJ2-7, with TRBD2 identical over 7 bases. Germline values: CDR1 SGHVS, CDR2 FQNEAQ. The V gene end was trimmed by 1 base and the J gene end by 6 bases; junction bases not matched to a gene: 6. The CDR3 covers 14 residues. CDR3 coding DNA: TGTGCCAGCAGCTTAGGCGGGAGTTTGGCCGAGCAGTACTTC. It translates to CASSLGGSLAEQYF.

The chain couples TRBV27 to TRBJ2-1; D ambiguous. Trimming took 7 bases from V and 7 from J, leaving 8 bases between them. The germline CDR1 and CDR2 sequences are MNHEY and SMNVEV (reference sequence). The CDR3 has 11 residues. This CDR3 reads CASKELNEQFF. Written as DNA, the CDR3 is TGTGCCAGCAAGGAATTGAATGAGCAGTTCTTC.

This clonotype turned up a few times. The gene calls are TRBV27 and TRBJ1-1; maybe TRBD1 (5 bases). The germline gives CDR1 MNHEY, CDR2 SMNVEV (reference sequence). V was pared by 2 bases and J by 4 bases, with 8 bases between. The CDR3 has 13 residues. CDR3 sequence reads: CASSLGGSTEAFF. The CDR3 DNA follows: TGTGCCAGCAGTTTAGGGGGGAGCACTGAAGCTTTCTTT.

This chain connects TRBV7-9 to TRBJ2-7, with 7 nucleotides matching TRBD2. Germline V gene data show CDR1 as SEHNR and CDR2 as FQNEAQ (reference sequence). V lost 4 bases to trimming and J lost 2 bases; unmatched junction nucleotides: 5. The CDR3 loop spans 14 amino acids. CDR3 in DNA: TGTGCCAGCAGCTCACCTAGCGGAACCTACGAGCAGTACTTC. Its protein product is CASSSPSGTYEQYF.

The rearrangement links TRBV28 to TRBJ2-3; TRBD2 agrees at 12 bases. The CDR3 consists of 15 residues. From germline, CDR1 is MDHEN and CDR2 SYDVKM. J lost 4 bases, V lost 6 bases, and 5 bases had no gene match. CDR3 bases: TGTGCCAGCAGCCTAGCGGGAGGGAGGGCAGATACGCAGTATTTT. It yields the protein CASSLAGGRADTQYF.